This entry lists 24 T cell receptor beta chains sequenced from one sample in a study of shared clonotypes between healthy human individuals. Produced via immunoSEQ multiplex PCR; TCRdb's table is partial and in-frame only. In the table there are 2 million to 3 million clones, 80% to 95% of which are singletons. Source material: naive CD4+ T cells from PBMCs. Subset denoted: CD45RA+ positively selected. The receptors shown here come from a man aged 18 to 35 in good health. Some clones in this sample may be carry-over from other donors' samples.

This clone has a single count. The same CDR3 is also encoded by other DNA sequences in this sample. This chain links TRBV5-1 with TRBJ1-2; TRBD1 matches at 7 bases. Germline trimming cut 4 bases from V and 6 bases from J; bases unmatched to any gene: 9. The CDR3 length is 14 residues. Germline loops: CDR1 SGHRS, CDR2 YFSETQ. CDR3 sequence (DNA): TGCGCCAGCAGCCCTAACAGGGGCCGAGATGGCTACACCTTC. As protein: CASSPNRGRDGYTF.

The V gene is TRBV6-6, the J gene TRBJ2-3; tentatively, D is TRBD1 (6 bases). Germline CDR1 MNHNY, CDR2 SVGAGI (reference sequence). V shed 2 bases and J shed 4 bases, with 16 bases lying between them. The CDR3 has 16 amino acids. CDR3 coding DNA: TGTGCCAGCAGTTACCCACAGGGAGTTGGGGCAGATACGCAGTATTTT. This sequence encodes CASSYPQGVGADTQYF.

V is TRBV7-9 and J is TRBJ2-7; D not certain. Trimming pared 5 bases from V and 5 bases from J, leaving 10 bases between. In germline, CDR1 is SEHNR, CDR2 FQNEAQ (reference sequence). The CDR3 sequence is 12 residues long. In DNA form, the CDR3 reads TGTGCCAGCAGCCTCGGTAGGGACGAGCAGTACTTC. Its translation is CASSLGRDEQYF.

The rearrangement joins TRBV28 to TRBJ2-7, with 8 bases aligning to TRBD1. CDR1 is MDHEN and CDR2 is SYDVKM in the germline V gene. CDR3 size: 13 residues. V gave up 10 bases and J gave up 4 bases; unmatched junction bases: 9. CDR3 amino acids: CATKRTGRYEQYF. CDR3 DNA: TGTGCCACCAAACGGACAGGGAGGTACGAGCAGTACTTC.

The V gene is TRBV23-1, the J gene TRBJ2-3, with TRBD2 as a possible D gene (5 bases). TRBV23-1 counts as an open reading frame of uncertain function. The V end was cut by 7 bases, the J end by 1 base, with 15 bases between. The CDR3 is 15 residues long. The CDR3 spells CASTGKGAGTDTQYF. The CDR3 DNA reads as TGCGCCAGCACCGGGAAGGGTGCCGGCACAGATACGCAGTATTTT.

The gene calls are TRBV5-1 and TRBJ2-7, with TRBD1 as a possible D gene (6 bases). Germline lookup yields CDR1 SGHRS and CDR2 YFSETQ. Between the trimmed V and J ends, which lost 0 bases and 1 base, there was a span of 17 bases. The CDR3 totals 17 residues. The chain's CDR3 is CASSLAVGAEYSYEQYF. The DNA for the CDR3 is TGCGCCAGCAGCTTGGCCGTGGGGGCAGAGTATTCCTACGAGCAGTACTTC.

V and J are TRBV5-4 and TRBJ2-7, with TRBD1 matching 9 bases. In germline, CDR1 is SGHNT, CDR2 YYREEE (reference sequence). With V trimmed by 4 bases and J by 4 bases, 12 bases remained unmatched. This CDR3 has 16 residues. CDR3 sequence reads: CASSLYVGQGRYEQYF. The CDR3 DNA reads as TGTGCCAGCAGCCTCTATGTCGGACAGGGGAGATACGAGCAGTACTTC.

The chain has TRBV5-1 and TRBJ2-1; D gene uncertain. The CDR3 is made up of 15 amino acids. Per the germline V gene, CDR1 is SGHRS and CDR2 is YFSETQ. V lost 0 bases and J lost 8, with 15 bases in between. CDR3 protein: CASSLVPTKGDEQFF. CDR3 nucleotide sequence: TGCGCCAGCAGCTTGGTCCCTACTAAGGGCGATGAGCAGTTCTTC.

V gene TRBV5-1 combines with J gene TRBJ2-1, with D perhaps TRBD1 (6 bases). The germline gives CDR1 SGHRS, CDR2 YFSETQ. V was trimmed by 4 bases and J by 8 bases, leaving 19 bases between them. The CDR3 spans 15 residues. This CDR3 reads CASSPEGWAGDEQFF. In DNA form, the CDR3 reads TGCGCCAGCAGCCCGGAAGGGTGGGCAGGGGATGAGCAGTTCTTC.

The V and J genes are TRBV6-5 and TRBJ2-2; 7 bases agree with TRBD1. This CDR3 has 15 residues. The trim removed 5 bases at V and 0 bases at J, leaving 3 bases unmatched. CDR1 MNHEY and CDR2 SVGAGI come from the germline V gene. The DNA for the CDR3 is TGTGCCAGCAGTATCCAGGGGGCGAACACCGGGGAGCTGTTTTTT. Translated: CASSIQGANTGELFF.

V usage is TRBV5-1 and J usage is TRBJ2-1; D unresolved. Deletions cut 2 bases from V and 5 bases from J, with 14 bases between. Germline values: CDR1 SGHRS, CDR2 YFSETQ. CDR3 length: 15 residues. The CDR3 region is CASSFSWVSDNEQFF. The CDR3 nucleotides read TGCGCCAGCAGCTTCTCTTGGGTCTCGGACAATGAGCAGTTCTTC.

This chain links TRBV28 with TRBJ1-4; 10 nucleotides agree with TRBD1. V shed 6 bases, J shed 7 bases, and the junction held 17 bases outside the gene matches. The CDR3 is made up of 18 amino acids. CDR1 and CDR2 from the germline V gene are MDHEN and SYDVKM. The CDR3 loop reads CASREYGTGEGGGEKLFF. The DNA of the CDR3 is TGTGCCAGCAGGGAATACGGGACAGGGGAGGGAGGAGGTGAAAAACTGTTTTTT.

This chain joins TRBV5-1 and TRBJ2-5, with unresolved D. The CDR3 totals 13 residues. In germline, CDR1 is SGHRS, CDR2 YFSETQ. V was trimmed by 1 base and J by 5 bases, leaving 9 bases between them. The CDR3 bases are TGCGCCAGCAGCTTGTACTCTGTTGAGACCCAGTACTTC. Residues: CASSLYSVETQYF.

The chain links TRBV25-1 to TRBJ2-7; D remains unclear. This CDR3 region has 15 residues. CDR1 and CDR2 (germline): MGHDK, SYGVNS. The V end was cut by 5 bases, the J end by 2 bases, with 16 bases between. CDR3 sequence: CASSFLGEATYEQYF. CDR3 bases: TGTGCCAGCAGTTTCCTCGGTGAAGCAACCTACGAGCAGTACTTC.

The rearrangement links TRBV18 to TRBJ1-5; tentatively, D is TRBD1 (5 bases). Trimming pared 3 bases from V and 4 bases from J, leaving 13 bases between. This CDR3 is 15 amino acids long. Germline V gene data show CDR1 as KGHSH and CDR2 as LQKENI. The CDR3 loop reads CASSPYQGINQPQHF. CDR3 in DNA: TGTGCCAGCTCACCTTATCAGGGCATAAATCAGCCCCAGCATTTT.

The CDR3 nucleotides are TGTGCCAGCAGCGTATACGGAGAGGTTGGGGCCAACGTCCTGACTTTC. This gives the protein CASSVYGEVGANVLTF. The chain has TRBV9 and TRBJ2-6; D gene unclear. The V gene lost 1 base and the J gene lost 3 bases, with 11 bases spanning the gap. This CDR3 comprises 16 residues. Germline CDR1 is SGDLS and CDR2 is YYNGEE. The whole variable domain, filled in from reference TRBV9 and TRBJ2-6, reads DSGVTQTPKHLITATGQRVTLRCSPRSGDLSVYWYQQSLDQGLQFLIQYYNGEERAKGNILERFSAQQFPDLHSELNLSSLELGDSALYFCASSVYGEVGANVLTFGAGSRLTVL.

This clone was seen just once. V gene TRBV28 combines with J gene TRBJ1-5; D perhaps matches TRBD1 (5 bases). CDR1 is MDHEN, CDR2 SYDVKM, per germline. This CDR3 spans 14 amino acids. V was cut by 6 bases and J by 6 bases, with 15 bases left in between. The CDR3 DNA reads TGTGCCAGCAGGGGCGCGGGGACCGGTCAGCCCCAGCATTTT. It yields the protein CASRGAGTGQPQHF. Full variable domain (outside the CDR3, taken from reference TRBV28 and TRBJ1-5): DVKVTQSSRYLVKRTGEKVFLECVQDMDHENMFWYRQDPGLGLRLIYFSYDVKMKEKGDIPEGYSVSREKKERFSLILESASTNQTSMYLCASRGAGTGQPQHFGDGTRLSIL.

The gene calls are TRBV5-1 and TRBJ2-3, with a possible D match to TRBD1 (5 bases). Germline assignment: CDR1 SGHRS and CDR2 YFSETQ. The CDR3 runs to 17 residues. The V end was cut by 4 bases, the J end by 0 bases, with 18 bases between. The CDR3 region has the DNA TGCGCCAGCAGCCCGTGGGGCTTTACCACTAGCACAGATACGCAGTATTTT. It translates to CASSPWGFTTSTDTQYF.

CDR3 nucleotides: TGTGCCAGCCCGGAGCAGGTTTCGGCGGCTGAAGCTTTCTTT. Translation: CASPEQVSAAEAFF. The rearrangement uses TRBV7-2 and TRBJ1-1; D is undetermined. V lost 8 bases to trimming and J lost 6 bases, with 19 bases between them. CDR3 length: 14 amino acids. Germline lookup yields CDR1 SGHTA and CDR2 FQGNSA.

The V and J genes are TRBV4-1 and TRBJ1-2; 7 positions match TRBD1. V was pared by 6 bases and J by 13 bases, with 17 bases of the junction left unmatched. Per germline, CDR1 MGHRA and CDR2 YSYEKL. CDR3 length: 14 residues. The CDR3 nucleotides read TGCGCCAGCAGGGCCGTAGGGGGCCGGGAGGCGGGCACCTTC. As protein: CASRAVGGREAGTF.

CDR3 sequence reads: CASSSTGSGTYEQYF. CDR3 nucleotides: TGTGCCAGCAGCTCCACCGGTTCAGGAACCTACGAGCAGTACTTC. The V and J genes are TRBV6-1 and TRBJ2-7, with D unresolved. The V end was cut by 6 bases, the J end by 2 bases, with 17 bases between. This CDR3 spans 15 amino acids. Germline CDR1 MNHNS, CDR2 SASEGT.

This clone was detected only once. The CDR3 region has the DNA TGTGCCAGCAGTTACTCAGGTTCGAGATTTGGTGAGACCCAGTACTTC. Its protein is CASSYSGSRFGETQYF. V usage is TRBV6-5 and J usage is TRBJ2-5; D is unresolved. The CDR3 consists of 16 residues. Germline V gene data show CDR1 as MNHEY and CDR2 as SVGAGI. With 0 bases removed from V and 5 bases from J, the gap between germline ends came to 16 bases.

V usage is TRBV29-1 and J usage is TRBJ2-5; tentatively, D is TRBD1 (5 bases). Germline values: CDR1 SQVTM, CDR2 ANQGSEA. The V and J ends lost 7 bases and 4 bases respectively, with 16 bases between them. The CDR3 contains 13 residues. The chain's CDR3 is CSASVRGRETQYF. The CDR3 DNA sequence: TGCAGCGCCAGTGTTAGGGGTCGAGAGACCCAGTACTTC. Drawing the rest from reference TRBV29-1 and TRBJ2-5, the complete variable domain is SAVISQKPSRDICQRGTSLTIQCQVDSQVTMMFWYRQQPGQSLTLIATANQGSEATYESGFVIDKFPISRPNLTFSTLTVSNMSPEDSSIYLCSASVRGRETQYFGPGTRLLVL.

The V gene is TRBV10-1, the J gene TRBJ2-3; D is uncertain. Trimming shortened V by 8 bases and J by 2 bases, and 14 bases separated the two germline ends. The CDR3 extends over 14 amino acids. In germline, CDR1 is WNHNN, CDR2 SYGVQD (reference sequence). CDR3 in DNA: TGCGCCAGCGGGTTCGTGACTTTCACAGATACGCAGTATTTT. This gives the protein CASGFVTFTDTQYF.